This T cell receptor beta chain was observed in a study of T cell responses to AZD1222 COVID-19 vaccine. The data were produced by immunoSEQ multiplex PCR, yet TCRdb's version contains in-frame clones alone and is incomplete. This sample carries 99,000 or so clones, nearly 90% of them seen once, and the ten largest clones take around 3.1%. This CDR3 is 12 amino acids long. V shed 10 bases and J 7 bases; nucleotides not matched to a gene: 6. The TCR sequence derives from an adult in good health. The sample here was peripheral blood, taken on day 0 of AZD1222 vaccination. The chain is built from TRBV12-3 or TRBV12-4 and TRBJ1-2; 10 bases line up with TRBD1. CDR3 DNA sequence: TGTGCCACCGGACAGGGGGTGGGTGGCTACACCTTC. Translating gives CATGQGVGGYTF.